This TCR beta chain was sequenced in a study of CXCR3-negative and CXCR3-positive naive CD8 T cells. Study summary: The total count of TRB reads reached about 135 million, and each library contributed about 1.5 +/- 0.3 million. Study outcomes and limitations: Naive cells used TRBV-TRBJ genes in much the same way whether CXCR3-negative or CXCR3-positive; memory cells did not. Greater hydrophobicity was found in TRB CDR3s of CXCR3-positive naive cells than of CXCR3-negative naive cells. Because surface CD5 did not distinguish the naive subsets, TCR strength was inferred from TRB CDR3 properties.

The CDR3 is 16 residues long. Germline V gene lookup returns CDR1 SGDLS and CDR2 YYNGEE. The TRB libraries of cDNA were built by UMI-labeled 5' RACE. From the 5' RACE reads, TCRdb lists one entry per CDR3 protein and no DNA. This sample's table reports 100,000 to 150,000 distinct CDR3 sequences. Comments on this clonotype: Its matching antigen is unknown.

The naive CD8+ gate required CD45RO-CCR7+CD27+CD95- phenotype. The V and J genes are TRBV9 and TRBJ2-1; there is no DNA to check the TCRdb D call of TRBD1. Sample: naive CXCR3+ CD8+ T cells from blood. Sample subset: CD45RO-CCR7+CD27+CD95- naive CD8+ T cells expressing CXCR3 (TNR3+). The clonotype originates from a human donor in good health. Some clones in this sample may be carry-over from other donors' samples. The CDR3: CASSARGGYSYNEQFF.